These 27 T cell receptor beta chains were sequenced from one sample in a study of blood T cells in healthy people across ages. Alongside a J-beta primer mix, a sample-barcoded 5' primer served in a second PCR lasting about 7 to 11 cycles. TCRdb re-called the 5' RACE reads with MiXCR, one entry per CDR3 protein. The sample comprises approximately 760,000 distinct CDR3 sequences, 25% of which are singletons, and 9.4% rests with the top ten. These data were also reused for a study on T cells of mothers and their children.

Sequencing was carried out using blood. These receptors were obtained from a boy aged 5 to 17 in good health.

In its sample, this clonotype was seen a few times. The CDR3 DNA follows: TGTGCCAGCAGCCAAACACTAGCGGGAGTTTACGAGCAGTACTTC. This sequence encodes CASSQTLAGVYEQYF. The chain employs TRBV3-1 and TRBJ2-5; 11 nucleotides agree with TRBD2. The end of the DNA is better explained by TRBJ2-7, so the J call may be wrong. This CDR3 region has 15 residues. Germline loops: CDR1 LGHDT, CDR2 YNNKEL (reference sequence).

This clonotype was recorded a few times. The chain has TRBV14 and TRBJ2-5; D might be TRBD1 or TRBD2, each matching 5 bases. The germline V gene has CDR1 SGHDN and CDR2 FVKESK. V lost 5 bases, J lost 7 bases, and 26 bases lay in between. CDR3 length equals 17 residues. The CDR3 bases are TGTGCCAGCAGCGAAGGACGCGAAACCGGGACGCCGAGGACCCAGTACTTC. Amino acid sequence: CASSEGRETGTPRTQYF.

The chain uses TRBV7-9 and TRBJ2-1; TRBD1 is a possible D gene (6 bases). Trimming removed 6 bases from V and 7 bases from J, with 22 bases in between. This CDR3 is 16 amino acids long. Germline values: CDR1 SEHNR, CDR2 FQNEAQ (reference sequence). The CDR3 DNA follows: TGTGCCAGCAGTTCAACCGGGACACCGATAGGGAATGAGCAGTTCTTC. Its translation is CASSSTGTPIGNEQFF.

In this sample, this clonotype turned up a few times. CDR3: CASSQDYLFGGGEANTGELFF. CDR3 sequence (DNA): TGTGCCAGCAGCCAAGATTACCTCTTCGGCGGGGGCGAAGCCAACACCGGGGAGCTGTTTTTT. The gene calls are TRBV4-2 and TRBJ2-2; D perhaps matches TRBD2 (7 bases). The V end lost 0 bases, the J end lost 2 bases, and 25 bases lay between the germline ends. The V gene's germline CDR1 is LGHNA and CDR2 YNFKEQ. CDR3 length equals 21 residues.

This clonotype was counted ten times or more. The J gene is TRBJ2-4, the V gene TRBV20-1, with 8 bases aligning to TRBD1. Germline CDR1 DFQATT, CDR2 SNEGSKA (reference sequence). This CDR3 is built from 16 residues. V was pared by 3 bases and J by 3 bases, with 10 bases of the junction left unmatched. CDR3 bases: TGCAGTGCTAGTGGACAGGGCCTCGGGGACAAAAACATTCAGTACTTC. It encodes CSASGQGLGDKNIQYF.

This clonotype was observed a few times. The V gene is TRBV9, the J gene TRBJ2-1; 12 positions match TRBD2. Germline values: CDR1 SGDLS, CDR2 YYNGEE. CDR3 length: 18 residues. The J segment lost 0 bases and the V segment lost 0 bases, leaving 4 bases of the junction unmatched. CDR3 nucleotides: TGTGCCAGCAGCGTAGGGACTAGCGGGGTTAGCTCCTACAATGAGCAGTTCTTC. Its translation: CASSVGTSGVSSYNEQFF. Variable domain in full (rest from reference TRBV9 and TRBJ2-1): DSGVTQTPKHLITATGQRVTLRCSPRSGDLSVYWYQQSLDQGLQFLIQYYNGEERAKGNILERFSAQQFPDLHSELNLSSLELGDSALYFCASSVGTSGVSSYNEQFFGPGTRLTVL.

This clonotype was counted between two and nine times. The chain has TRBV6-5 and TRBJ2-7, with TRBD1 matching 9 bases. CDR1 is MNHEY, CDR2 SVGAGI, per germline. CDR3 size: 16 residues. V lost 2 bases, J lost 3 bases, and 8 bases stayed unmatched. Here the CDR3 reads CASSYPEGQGVYEQYF. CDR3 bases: TGTGCCAGCAGTTACCCGGAGGGACAGGGAGTCTACGAGCAGTACTTC.

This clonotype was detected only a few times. CDR3 amino acids: CASSESGLAGSESIQYF. As DNA, the CDR3 is TGCGCCAGCAGTGAGTCGGGGCTAGCGGGAAGTGAAAGCATTCAGTACTTC. The chain carries TRBV10-2 and TRBJ2-4, with TRBD2 matching over 9 bases. This CDR3 spans 17 amino acids. Trimming cost V 0 bases and J 9 bases; bases outside gene matches: 12. In germline, CDR1 is WSHSY, CDR2 SAAADI.

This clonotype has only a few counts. In DNA form, the CDR3 reads TGTGCCAGCAGTTCTACAGTTTCTGTCTACACCTTC. Its translation is CASSSTVSVYTF. This chain joins TRBV6-5 and TRBJ1-2; D not certain. In germline, CDR1 is MNHEY, CDR2 SVGAGI. The length of the CDR3 is 12 residues. V gave up 4 bases and J gave up 10 bases, with 13 bases separating them.

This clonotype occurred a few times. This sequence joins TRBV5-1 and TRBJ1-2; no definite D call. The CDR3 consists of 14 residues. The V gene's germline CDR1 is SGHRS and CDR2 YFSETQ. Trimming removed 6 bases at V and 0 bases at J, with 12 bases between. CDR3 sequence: CASKGEVTNYGYTF. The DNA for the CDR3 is TGCGCCAGCAAGGGCGAGGTCACTAACTATGGCTACACCTTC.

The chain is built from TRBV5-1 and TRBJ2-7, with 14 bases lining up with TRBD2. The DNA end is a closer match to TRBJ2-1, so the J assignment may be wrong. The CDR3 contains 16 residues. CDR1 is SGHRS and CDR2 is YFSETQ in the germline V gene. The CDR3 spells CASSQQWTSGRNEQFF. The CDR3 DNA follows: TGCGCCAGCAGCCAACAGTGGACTAGCGGGAGGAACGAGCAGTTCTTC.

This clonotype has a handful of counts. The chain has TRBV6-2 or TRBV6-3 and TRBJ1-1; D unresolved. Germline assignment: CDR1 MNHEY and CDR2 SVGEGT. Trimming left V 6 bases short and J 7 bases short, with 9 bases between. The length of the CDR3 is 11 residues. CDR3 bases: TGTGCCAGCAGCCCAGGACTTGAAGCTTTCTTT. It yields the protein CASSPGLEAFF.

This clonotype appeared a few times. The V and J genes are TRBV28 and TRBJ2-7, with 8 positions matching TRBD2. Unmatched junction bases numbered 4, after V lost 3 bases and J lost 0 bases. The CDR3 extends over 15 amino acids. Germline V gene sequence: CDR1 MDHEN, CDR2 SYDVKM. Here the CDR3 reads CASSFTGTSSYEQYF. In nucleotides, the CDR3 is TGTGCCAGCAGTTTCACCGGGACTAGCTCCTACGAGCAGTACTTC.

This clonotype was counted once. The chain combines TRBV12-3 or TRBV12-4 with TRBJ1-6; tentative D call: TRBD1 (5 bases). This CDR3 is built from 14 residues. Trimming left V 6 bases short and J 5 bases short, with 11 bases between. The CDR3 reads CASRPDSDNSPLHF. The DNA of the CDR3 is TGTGCCAGCAGACCCGACAGCGATAATTCACCCCTCCACTTT.

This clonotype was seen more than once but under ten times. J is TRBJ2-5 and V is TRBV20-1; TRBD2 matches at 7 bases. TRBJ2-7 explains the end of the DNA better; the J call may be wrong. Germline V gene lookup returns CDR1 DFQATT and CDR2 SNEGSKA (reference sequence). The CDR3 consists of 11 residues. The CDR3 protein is CSAQSGDEQYF. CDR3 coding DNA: TGCAGTGCTCAAAGCGGGGACGAGCAGTACTTC.

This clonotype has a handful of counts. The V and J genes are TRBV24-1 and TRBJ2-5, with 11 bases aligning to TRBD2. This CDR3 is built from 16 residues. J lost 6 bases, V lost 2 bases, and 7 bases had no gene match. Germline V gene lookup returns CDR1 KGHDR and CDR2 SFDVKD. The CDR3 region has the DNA TGTGCCACCAGTGATTCCGTTAGCGGGGGGGCCCAGACCCAGTACTTC. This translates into CATSDSVSGGAQTQYF.

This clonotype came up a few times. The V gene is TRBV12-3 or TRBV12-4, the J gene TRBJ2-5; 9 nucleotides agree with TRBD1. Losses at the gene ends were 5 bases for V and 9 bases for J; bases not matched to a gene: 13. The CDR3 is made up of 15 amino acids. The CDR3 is CASSGAETGGRAQYF. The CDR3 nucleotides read TGTGCCAGCAGTGGCGCTGAGACAGGGGGACGCGCCCAGTACTTC.

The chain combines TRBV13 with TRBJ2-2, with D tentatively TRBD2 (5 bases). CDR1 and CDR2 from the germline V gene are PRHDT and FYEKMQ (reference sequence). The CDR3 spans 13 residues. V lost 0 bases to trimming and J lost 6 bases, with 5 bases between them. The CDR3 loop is CASSLGEAGELFF. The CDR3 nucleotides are TGTGCCAGCAGCTTAGGGGAGGCCGGGGAGCTGTTTTTT.

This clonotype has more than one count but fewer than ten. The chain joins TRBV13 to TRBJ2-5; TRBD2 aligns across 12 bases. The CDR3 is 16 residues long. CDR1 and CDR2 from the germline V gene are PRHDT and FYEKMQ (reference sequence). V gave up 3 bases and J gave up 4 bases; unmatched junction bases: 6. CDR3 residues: CASSFRGLAGRETQYF. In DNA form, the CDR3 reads TGTGCCAGCAGCTTTCGGGGACTAGCGGGTCGAGAGACCCAGTACTTC.

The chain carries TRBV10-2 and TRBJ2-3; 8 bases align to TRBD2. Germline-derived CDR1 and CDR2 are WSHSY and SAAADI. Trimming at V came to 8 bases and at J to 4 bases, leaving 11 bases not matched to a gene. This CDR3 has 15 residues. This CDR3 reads CASSGTRGFADTQYF. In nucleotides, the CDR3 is TGCGCCAGCTCCGGGACTAGGGGGTTCGCAGATACGCAGTATTTT.

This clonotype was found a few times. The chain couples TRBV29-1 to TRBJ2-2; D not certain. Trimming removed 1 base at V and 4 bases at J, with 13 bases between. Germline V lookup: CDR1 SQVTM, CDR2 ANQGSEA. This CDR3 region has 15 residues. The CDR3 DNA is TGCAGCGTTGAAGTAAAGGGTCGGAGCACCGGGGAGCTGTTTTTT. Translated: CSVEVKGRSTGELFF.

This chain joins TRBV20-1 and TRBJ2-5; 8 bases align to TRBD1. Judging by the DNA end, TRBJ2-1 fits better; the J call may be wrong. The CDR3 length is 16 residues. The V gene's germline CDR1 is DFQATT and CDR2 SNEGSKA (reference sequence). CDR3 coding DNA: TGCAGTGCTAGGGAGGACAGGGTCATGGCTTGGGATGAGCAGTTCTTC. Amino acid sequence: CSAREDRVMAWDEQFF.

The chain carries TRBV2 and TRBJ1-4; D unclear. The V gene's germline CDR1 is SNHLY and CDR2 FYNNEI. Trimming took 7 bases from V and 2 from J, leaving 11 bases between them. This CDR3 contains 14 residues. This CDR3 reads CASTLWVTNEKLFF. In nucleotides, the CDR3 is TGTGCCAGCACCCTATGGGTGACTAATGAAAAACTGTTTTTT.

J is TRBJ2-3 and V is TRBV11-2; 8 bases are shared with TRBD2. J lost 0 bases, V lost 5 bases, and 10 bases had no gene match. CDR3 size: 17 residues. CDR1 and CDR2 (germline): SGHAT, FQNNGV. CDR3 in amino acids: CASSPMVAGYSTDTQYF. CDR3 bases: TGTGCCAGCAGCCCCATGGTAGCGGGATATAGCACAGATACGCAGTATTTT.

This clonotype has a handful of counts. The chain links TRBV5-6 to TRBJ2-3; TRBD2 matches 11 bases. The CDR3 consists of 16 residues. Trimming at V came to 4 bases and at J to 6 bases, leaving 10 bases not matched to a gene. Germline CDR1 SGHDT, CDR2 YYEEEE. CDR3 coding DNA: TGTGCCAGCAGCCGGGGTAGCGGGGGGGCGTTGGATACGCAGTATTTT. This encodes CASSRGSGGALDTQYF.

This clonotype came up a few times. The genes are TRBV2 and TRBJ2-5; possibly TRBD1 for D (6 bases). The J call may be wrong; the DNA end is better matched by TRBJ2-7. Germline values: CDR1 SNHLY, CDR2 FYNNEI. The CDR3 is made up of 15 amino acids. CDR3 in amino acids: CASSAEQGKVYEQYF. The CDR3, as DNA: TGTGCCAGCAGTGCGGAACAGGGCAAGGTCTACGAGCAGTACTTC.

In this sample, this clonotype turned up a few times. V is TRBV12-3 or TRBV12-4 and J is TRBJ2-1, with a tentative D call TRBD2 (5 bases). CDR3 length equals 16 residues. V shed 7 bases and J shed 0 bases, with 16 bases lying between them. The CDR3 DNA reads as TGTGCCAGCATCGGCCAGCGGAGATTCTCCTACAATGAGCAGTTCTTC. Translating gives CASIGQRRFSYNEQFF.